Below, 13 T cell receptor beta chains from the same sample are listed, as sequenced in a study of blood T cell repertoires in COVID-19. Using immunoSEQ multiplex PCR, the repertoire was profiled, and TCRdb retains in-frame clones only, with some absent. The table shows fewer than 200,000 clones, with approximately 85% occurring only once. Specimen: peripheral blood. The receptors shown here come from a woman aged 80 or over with COVID-19, enrolled during active disease.

The J gene is TRBJ2-7, the V gene TRBV5-1; the D gene is possibly TRBD1 (6 bases). The CDR3 length is 14 residues. Trimming cost V 4 bases and J 5 bases, with 16 bases left between them. Germline V gene lookup returns CDR1 SGHRS and CDR2 YFSETQ. CDR3 coding DNA: TGCGCCAGCAGCATACTTACAGGGATCAACGAGCAGTACTTC. Its protein product is CASSILTGINEQYF.

This sequence joins TRBV5-1 and TRBJ2-5; D not resolved. The CDR3 is 13 amino acids. The germline V and J ends were trimmed by 1 base and 1 base, with 5 bases remaining between them. The germline gives CDR1 SGHRS, CDR2 YFSETQ. The CDR3 sequence: CASSLIVQETQYF. The DNA for the CDR3 is TGCGCCAGCAGCTTGATCGTCCAAGAGACCCAGTACTTC.

This clone appeared a single time. The gene calls are TRBV3-1 (or the pseudogene TRBV3-2) and TRBJ2-5; 10 nucleotides match TRBD2. Trimming took 7 bases from V and 5 from J; bases not matched to a gene: 16. The germline V gene encodes CDR1 LGHDT and CDR2 YNNKEL (reference sequence). The CDR3 contains 17 residues. The CDR3 is CASIRRTSGIRGETQYF. The CDR3 bases are TGTGCCAGCATTCGAAGGACTAGCGGAATAAGAGGGGAGACCCAGTACTTC.

This clone turned up a few times. This chain connects TRBV6-5 to TRBJ1-4; D remains ambiguous. This CDR3 has 14 residues. V lost 2 bases to trimming and J lost 4 bases, with 8 bases between them. Germline lookup yields CDR1 MNHEY and CDR2 SVGAGI. The CDR3 is CASSYAGLNEKLFF. DNA of the CDR3: TGTGCCAGCAGTTACGCGGGTCTTAATGAAAAACTGTTTTTT.

The chain couples TRBV5-5 to TRBJ2-3; no definite D call. V was shortened by 4 bases and J by 5 bases, with 8 bases between the two germline ends. There are 12 residues in the CDR3. CDR1 and CDR2 from the germline V gene are SGHKS and YYEKEE (reference sequence). CDR3 region: CASSPLLDTQYF. CDR3 bases: TGTGCCAGCAGCCCCCTTCTAGATACGCAGTATTTT.

The chain employs TRBV20-1 and TRBJ1-3, with no clear D. Germline CDR1 is DFQATT and CDR2 is SNEGSKA (reference sequence). The CDR3 runs to 12 residues. Trimming took off 3 bases at V and 4 bases at J, with 7 bases between the two ends. CDR3 sequence (DNA): TGCAGTGCTAGTACACAGGGAAACACCATATATTTT. Translated: CSASTQGNTIYF.

The chain recombines TRBV5-6 with TRBJ1-1, with 10 bases lining up with TRBD1. V lost 2 bases to trimming and J lost 4 bases; unmatched junction nucleotides: 11. CDR3 length: 17 residues. Germline-derived CDR1 and CDR2 are SGHDT and YYEEEE. The CDR3: CASSFMGQGTRGTEAFF. The CDR3 DNA sequence: TGTGCCAGCAGCTTCATGGGACAGGGGACAAGAGGCACTGAAGCTTTCTTT.

V and J are TRBV10-3 and TRBJ2-7, with 10 nucleotides matching TRBD2. J lost 0 bases, V lost 10 bases, and 12 bases had no gene match. Germline V gene lookup returns CDR1 ENHRY and CDR2 SYGVKD. This CDR3 has 16 residues. The CDR3 nucleotides read TGTGCCACCCGGGGAGTAGCGGGAGGTATCTCCTACGAGCAGTACTTC. Translation gives CATRGVAGGISYEQYF.

This clone was counted only a few times. J is TRBJ1-3 and V is TRBV18; perhaps TRBD1 as D (5 bases). V was pared by 3 bases and J by 0 bases, with 12 bases between. The CDR3 is made up of 16 amino acids. Germline CDR1 reads KGHSH; CDR2 reads LQKENI. CDR3 DNA sequence: TGTGCCAGCTCACCCCTTGGCAGGGACTCTGGAAACACCATATATTTT. Translation: CASSPLGRDSGNTIYF.

The table lists this clone with a few counts. The chain links TRBV7-2 to TRBJ1-3; a possible D gene is TRBD1 (5 bases). V lost 5 bases, J lost 0 bases, and 11 bases lay in between. Germline V gene sequence: CDR1 SGHTA, CDR2 FQGNSA. The CDR3 covers 15 residues. The CDR3 spells CASSPRQTSGNTIYF. CDR3 coding DNA: TGTGCCAGCAGCCCACGACAGACCTCTGGAAACACCATATATTTT. Complete variable domain (other parts from reference TRBV7-2 and TRBJ1-3): GAGVSQSPSNKVTEKGKDVELRCDPISGHTALYWYRQSLGQGLEFLIYFQGNSAPDKSGLPSDRFSAERTGGSVSTLTIQRTQQEDSAVYLCASSPRQTSGNTIYFGEGSWLTVV.

The chain links TRBV2 to TRBJ2-2; D possibly corresponds to TRBD2 (7 bases). The germline CDR1 and CDR2 sequences are SNHLY and FYNNEI. Trimming left V 4 bases short and J 1 base short, with 19 bases between. The CDR3 extends over 18 amino acids. CDR3 residues: CASSAPMGGGGNTGELFF. The DNA for the CDR3 is TGTGCCAGCAGTGCCCCCATGGGGGGCGGGGGGAACACCGGGGAGCTGTTTTTT.

The chain employs TRBV7-2 and TRBJ2-5; 14 nucleotides line up with TRBD2. The germline V gene has CDR1 SGHTA and CDR2 FQGNSA. V was clipped by 5 bases and J by 4 bases; unmatched bases: 6. The CDR3 totals 16 residues. Here the CDR3 reads CASSATSGRAGETQYF. The CDR3 DNA follows: TGTGCCAGCAGCGCGACTAGCGGGAGGGCCGGAGAGACCCAGTACTTC.

With respect to this clone: Compared with germline, one end of the junction differs, possibly owing to a read error. The gene calls are TRBV24-1 and TRBJ2-3; TRBD1 aligns across 7 bases. Germline CDR1 KGHDR, CDR2 SFDVKD. CDR3 size: 12 residues. The CDR3 bases are TGTGCCACCAGTGATCCCGGGACAGCCCTCAATTTT. It specifies CATSDPGTALNF.